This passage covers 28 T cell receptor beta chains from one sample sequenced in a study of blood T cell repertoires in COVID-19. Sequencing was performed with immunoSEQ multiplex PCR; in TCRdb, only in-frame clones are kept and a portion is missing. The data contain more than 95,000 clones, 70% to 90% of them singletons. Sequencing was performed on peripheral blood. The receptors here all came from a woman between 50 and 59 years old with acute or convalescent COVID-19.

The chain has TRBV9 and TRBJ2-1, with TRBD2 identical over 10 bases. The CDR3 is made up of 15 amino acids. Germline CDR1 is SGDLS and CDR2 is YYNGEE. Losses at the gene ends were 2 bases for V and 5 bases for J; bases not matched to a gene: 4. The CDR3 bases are TGTGCCAGCAGCGTTAGCGGGGGGCCTAACAATGAGCAGTTCTTC. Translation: CASSVSGGPNNEQFF.

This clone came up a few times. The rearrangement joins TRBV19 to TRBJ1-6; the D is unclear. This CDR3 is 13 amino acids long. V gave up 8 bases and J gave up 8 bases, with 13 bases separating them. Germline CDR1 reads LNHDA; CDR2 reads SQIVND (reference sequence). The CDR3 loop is CASSTSPDSPLHF. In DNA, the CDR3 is TGTGCCAGTTCGACATCCCCGGATTCACCCCTCCACTTT.

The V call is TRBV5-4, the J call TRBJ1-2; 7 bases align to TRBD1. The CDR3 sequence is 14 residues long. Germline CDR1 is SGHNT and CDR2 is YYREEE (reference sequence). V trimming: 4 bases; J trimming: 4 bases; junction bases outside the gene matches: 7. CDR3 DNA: TGTGCCAGCAGCAGAACCGGGACAGCCTATGGCTACACCTTC. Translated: CASSRTGTAYGYTF.

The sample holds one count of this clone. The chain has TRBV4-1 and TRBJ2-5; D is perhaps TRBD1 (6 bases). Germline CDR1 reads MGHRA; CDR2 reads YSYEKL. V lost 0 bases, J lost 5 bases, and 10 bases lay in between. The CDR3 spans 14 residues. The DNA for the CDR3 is TGCGCCAGCAGCCAAGATACAGGGATGGAGACCCAGTACTTC. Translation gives CASSQDTGMETQYF.

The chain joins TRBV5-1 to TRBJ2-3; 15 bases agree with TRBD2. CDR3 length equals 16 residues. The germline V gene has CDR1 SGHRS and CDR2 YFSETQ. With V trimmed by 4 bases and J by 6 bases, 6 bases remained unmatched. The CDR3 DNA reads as TGCGCCAGCAGCGCCGGACTAGCGGGGGGGCTGGATACGCAGTATTTT. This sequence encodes CASSAGLAGGLDTQYF. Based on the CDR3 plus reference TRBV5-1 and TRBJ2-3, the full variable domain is KAGVTQTPRYLIKTRGQQVTLSCSPISGHRSVSWYQQTPGQGLQFLFEYFSETQRNKGNFPGRFSGRQFSNSRSEMNVSTLELGDSALYLCASSAGLAGGLDTQYFGPGTRLTVL.

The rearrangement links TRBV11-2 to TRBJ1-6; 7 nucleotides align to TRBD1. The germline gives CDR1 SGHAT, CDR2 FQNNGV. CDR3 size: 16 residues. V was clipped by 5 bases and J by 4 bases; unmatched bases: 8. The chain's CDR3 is CASSTTGAGYNSPLHF. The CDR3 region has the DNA TGTGCCAGCAGCACCACAGGGGCCGGATATAATTCACCCCTCCACTTT.

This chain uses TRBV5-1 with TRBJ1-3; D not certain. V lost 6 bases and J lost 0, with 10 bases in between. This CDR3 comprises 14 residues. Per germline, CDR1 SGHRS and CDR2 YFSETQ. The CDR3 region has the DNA TGCGCCAGCAAACGGGAAAACTCTGGAAACACCATATATTTT. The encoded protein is CASKRENSGNTIYF.

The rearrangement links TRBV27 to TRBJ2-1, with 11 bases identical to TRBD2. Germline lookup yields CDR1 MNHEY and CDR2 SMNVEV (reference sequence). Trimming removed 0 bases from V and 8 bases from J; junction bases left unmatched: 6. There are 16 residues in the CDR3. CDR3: CASSLSVTSGGDEQFF. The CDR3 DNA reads TGTGCCAGCAGTTTATCGGTCACTAGCGGGGGTGATGAGCAGTTCTTC.

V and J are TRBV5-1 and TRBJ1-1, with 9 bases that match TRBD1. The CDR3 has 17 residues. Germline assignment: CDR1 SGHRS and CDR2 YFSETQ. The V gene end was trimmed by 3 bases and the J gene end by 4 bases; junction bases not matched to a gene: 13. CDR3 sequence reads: CASSSLPAETGGTEAFF. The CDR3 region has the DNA TGCGCCAGCAGCTCCCTTCCGGCCGAGACAGGGGGCACTGAAGCTTTCTTT.

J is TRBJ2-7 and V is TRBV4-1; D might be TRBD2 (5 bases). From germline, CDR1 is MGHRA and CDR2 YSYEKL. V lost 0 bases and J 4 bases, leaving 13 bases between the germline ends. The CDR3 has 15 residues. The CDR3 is CASSQDRASRYEQYF. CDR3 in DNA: TGCGCCAGCAGCCAAGATCGGGCTAGCCGATACGAGCAGTACTTC.

The chain's CDR3 is CASSSKTGLVTEAFF. The DNA of the CDR3 is TGTGCCAGCAGCTCTAAGACAGGTCTCGTCACTGAAGCTTTCTTT. The rearrangement links TRBV7-8 to TRBJ1-1; possibly TRBD1 for D (6 bases). V was cut by 4 bases and J by 4 bases, with 16 bases left in between. Per the germline V gene, CDR1 is SGHVS and CDR2 is FQNEAQ. The CDR3 runs 15 residues.

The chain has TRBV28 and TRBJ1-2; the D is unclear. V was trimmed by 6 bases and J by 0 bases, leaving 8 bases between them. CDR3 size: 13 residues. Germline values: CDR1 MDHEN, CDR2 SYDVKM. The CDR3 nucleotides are TGTGCCAGCAGGCAACTAGCTAACTATGGCTACACCTTC. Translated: CASRQLANYGYTF.

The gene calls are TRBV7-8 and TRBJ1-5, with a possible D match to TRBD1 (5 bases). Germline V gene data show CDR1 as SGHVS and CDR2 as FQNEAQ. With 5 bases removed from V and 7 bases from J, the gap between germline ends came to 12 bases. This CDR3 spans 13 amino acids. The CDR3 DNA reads TGTGCCAGCAGCGCCCGCGACAGACAGCCCCAGCATTTT. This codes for CASSARDRQPQHF.

The CDR3 DNA is TGTGCCAGCAGTGGACAGGGGCTATCACCCCTCCACTTT. Protein product: CASSGQGLSPLHF. This chain links TRBV25-1 with TRBJ1-6, with 8 bases matching TRBD1. J gave up 10 bases and V 4 bases, and 3 bases lay outside the gene matches. The CDR3 sequence is 13 residues long. CDR1 and CDR2 (germline): MGHDK, SYGVNS.

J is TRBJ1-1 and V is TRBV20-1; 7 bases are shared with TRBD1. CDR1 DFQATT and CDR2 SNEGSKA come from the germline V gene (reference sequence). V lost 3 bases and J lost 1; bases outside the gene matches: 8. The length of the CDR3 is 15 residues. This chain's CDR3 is CSASRGPEANTEAFF. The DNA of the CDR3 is TGCAGTGCTAGTAGGGGGCCCGAAGCGAACACTGAAGCTTTCTTT.

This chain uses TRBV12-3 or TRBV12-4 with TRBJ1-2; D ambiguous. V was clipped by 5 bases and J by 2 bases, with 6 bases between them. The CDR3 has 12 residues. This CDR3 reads CASSGQNYGYTF. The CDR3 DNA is TGTGCCAGCAGTGGTCAGAACTATGGCTACACCTTC.

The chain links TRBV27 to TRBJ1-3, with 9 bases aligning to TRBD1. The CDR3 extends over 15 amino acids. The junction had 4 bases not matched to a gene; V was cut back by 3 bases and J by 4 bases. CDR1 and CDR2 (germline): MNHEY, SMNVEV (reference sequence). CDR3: CASSLGTGNGNTIYF. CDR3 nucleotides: TGTGCCAGCAGTTTGGGGACAGGGAACGGAAACACCATATATTTT.

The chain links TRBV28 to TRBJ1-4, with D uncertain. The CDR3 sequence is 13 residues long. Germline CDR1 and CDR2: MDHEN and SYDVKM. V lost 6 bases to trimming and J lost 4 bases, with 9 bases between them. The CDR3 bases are TGTGCCAGCAGCCCTAACAGTAATGAAAAACTGTTTTTT. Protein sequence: CASSPNSNEKLFF.

The chain's CDR3 is CASSSSGLRSEKLFF. CDR3 in DNA: TGTGCCAGCAGCTCCTCAGGGTTGAGGAGTGAAAAACTGTTTTTT. This sequence joins TRBV7-2 and TRBJ1-4, with D maybe TRBD1 (5 bases). The V and J ends lost 4 bases and 7 bases respectively, with 16 bases between them. The length of the CDR3 is 15 residues. CDR1 SGHTA and CDR2 FQGNSA come from the germline V gene.

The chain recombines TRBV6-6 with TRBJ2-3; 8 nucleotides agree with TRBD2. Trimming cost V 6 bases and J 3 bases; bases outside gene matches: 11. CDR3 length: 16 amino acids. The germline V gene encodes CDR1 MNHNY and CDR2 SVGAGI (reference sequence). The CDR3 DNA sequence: TGTGCCAGCAGCCCCTTCGGGACTAGGGAGACAGATACGCAGTATTTT. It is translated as CASSPFGTRETDTQYF.

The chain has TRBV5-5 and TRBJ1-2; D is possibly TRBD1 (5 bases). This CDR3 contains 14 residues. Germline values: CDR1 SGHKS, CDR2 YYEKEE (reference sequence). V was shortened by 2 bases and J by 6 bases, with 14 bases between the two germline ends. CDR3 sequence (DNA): TGTGCCAGCAGCTTTATTCGGGGGAATAATGGCTACACCTTC. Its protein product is CASSFIRGNNGYTF.

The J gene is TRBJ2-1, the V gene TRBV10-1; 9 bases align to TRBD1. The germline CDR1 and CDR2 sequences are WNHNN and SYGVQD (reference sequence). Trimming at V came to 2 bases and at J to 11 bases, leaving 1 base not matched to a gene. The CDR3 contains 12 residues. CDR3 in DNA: TGCGCCAGCAGTGAGGGACAGGGGCAGCAGTTCTTC. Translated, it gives CASSEGQGQQFF.

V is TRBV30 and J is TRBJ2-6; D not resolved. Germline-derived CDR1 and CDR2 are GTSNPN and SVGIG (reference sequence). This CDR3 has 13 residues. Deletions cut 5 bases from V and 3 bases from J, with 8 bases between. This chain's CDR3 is CAWGVGGANVLTF. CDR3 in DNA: TGTGCCTGGGGGGTCGGTGGGGCCAACGTCCTGACTTTC.

CDR3 sequence (DNA): TGTGCCAGCAACCCTCTCGGGGGGGTAGATACGCAGTATTTT. It translates to CASNPLGGVDTQYF. This chain joins TRBV7-2 and TRBJ2-3, with 8 nucleotides matching TRBD2. V shed 7 bases, J shed 5 bases, and the junction held 8 bases outside the gene matches. CDR3 size: 14 residues. Looked up from germline, CDR1 is SGHTA and CDR2 is FQGNSA.

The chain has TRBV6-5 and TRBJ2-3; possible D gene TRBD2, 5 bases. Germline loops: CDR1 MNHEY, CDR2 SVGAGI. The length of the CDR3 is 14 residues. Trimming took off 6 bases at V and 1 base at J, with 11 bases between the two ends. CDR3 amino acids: CASRKPGGTDTQYF. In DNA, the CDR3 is TGTGCCAGCAGGAAACCCGGGGGCACAGATACGCAGTATTTT.

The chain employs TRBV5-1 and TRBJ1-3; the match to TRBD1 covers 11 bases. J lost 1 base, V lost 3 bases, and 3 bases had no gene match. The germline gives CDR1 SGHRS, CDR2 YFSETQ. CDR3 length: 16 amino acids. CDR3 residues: CASSYGQGASGNTIYF. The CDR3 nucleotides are TGCGCCAGCAGCTATGGACAGGGGGCGTCTGGAAACACCATATATTTT.

CDR3 in amino acids: CASTPTFPGSGNTIYF. CDR3 DNA sequence: TGTGCCAGCACCCCGACCTTCCCAGGCTCTGGAAACACCATATATTTT. V and J are TRBV28 and TRBJ1-3; the D is unclear. With 7 bases removed from V and 0 bases from J, the gap between germline ends came to 16 bases. The CDR3 has 16 residues. Germline assignment: CDR1 MDHEN and CDR2 SYDVKM. The full variable domain, its missing parts supplied by reference TRBV28 and TRBJ1-3, is DVKVTQSSRYLVKRTGEKVFLECVQDMDHENMFWYRQDPGLGLRLIYFSYDVKMKEKGDIPEGYSVSREKKERFSLILESASTNQTSMYLCASTPTFPGSGNTIYFGEGSWLTVV.

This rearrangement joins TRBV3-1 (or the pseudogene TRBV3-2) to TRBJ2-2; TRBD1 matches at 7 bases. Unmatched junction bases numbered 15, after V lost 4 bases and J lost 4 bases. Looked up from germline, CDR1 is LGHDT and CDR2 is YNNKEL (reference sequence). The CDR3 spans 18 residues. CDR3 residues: CASSRYAGGHLPTGELFF. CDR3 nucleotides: TGTGCCAGCAGCCGCTATGCAGGGGGACACTTACCCACCGGGGAGCTGTTTTTT.